Included here is one TCR beta chain sequence, with context. This clone's antigen is unknown. No base qualities exist here, and no much larger clone lies one base off it. Including cysteine and phenylalanine, the CDR3 has 14 amino acids. CDR3 DNA only is kept here, 42 bases in frame from base 1. V gives up 0 bases and J gives up 7 bases, and the segment between their germline ends measures 13 bases. Based on the germline V gene, the CDR1 and CDR2 sequences are SGDLS and YYNGEE. TCRbeta CDR3 regions were amplified from genomic DNA by means of the immunoSEQ Assay, a bias-controlled multiplex PCR. As for the authors' bioinformatics: The number of nucleated cells in each sample was estimated by amplification of reference gene primers within the assay. To quantify the absolute abundance of each unique TCRbeta CDR3 rearrangement, sequence reads were collapsed and filtered. Productive Simpson clonality was computed per sample as the square root of Simpson's diversity index over productive rearrangements. Held by TCRdb, this immuneACCESS table contains in-frame sequences only and omits some clones. Under half of the omission traces to an unresolved V gene where checked; the cause of the rest is unknown. V, J and clone size were drawn from that table, and D and trimming were deduced from the DNA. A total of around 480,000 clones appear in this sample, about 91% of them only once. The biggest ten clones account for over 9.5% of the sample.

At one collaborating source in Seattle, patients were enrolled during active infection and were followed longitudinally through the course of disease. Collaborating institutions collected whole blood in K2EDTA tubes following their own protocols. For TCRbeta analysis, collaborators shipped samples in one of three forms: frozen whole blood, isolated PBMCs, or DNA extracted from either of those sample types. This entry comes from a study of blood T cell repertoires in COVID-19 (dated by TCRdb to the early 2020s). Concerning the study at large: Samples from collaborators originated in the United States, Italy and Spain and spanned both the acute and convalescent phases of COVID-19. Nearly every sample came with metadata listing a de-identified subject ID, COVID-19 status, age in years and sex. The prospective study material was composed of cDNA or gDNA derived from T cells, B-cell-depleted T cells, or PBMCs. Subjects who had been exposed to COVID-19, were actively infected with it, or had recovered from it provided the deeply sampled blood TCRbeta repertoires that made up the dataset. Samples were obtained from the ongoing ImmuneRACE study (first 160 participants) and from 1,254 subjects provided by 6 global collaborators. The repertoires were made available in a free public database intended to serve as a resource for research on the immune response to SARS-CoV-2. Where available, HLA class I and class II types were taken from metadata supplied by the sample provider and were not determined by assay-based typing.

Overall study results and their limits: Clinical and demographic metadata were provided uncurated, with the amount varying by source and participant.

The sequence joins TRBV9 to TRBJ1-1; TRBD1 is possibly the D segment (5 matching bases). Sequences were obtained from peripheral blood. The TCR comes from a woman aged 50 to 60 with COVID-19, enrolled during active disease. At the DNA level, the sequence is TGTGCCAGCAGCGTAGGGGGCGTGTTTGTTGAAGCTTTCTTT. It translates as CASSVGGVFVEAFF.